The 26 T cell receptor beta chains presented below share a single source sample, sequenced in a study of cytomegalovirus exposure and HLA in healthy donors. The data were produced by immunoSEQ multiplex PCR, yet TCRdb's version contains in-frame clones alone and is incomplete. The sample has under 70,000 clones, 75% to 90% seen once. The sample taken for sequencing was PBMCs. These receptors all stem from a woman aged 18-29 years in good health and CMV-seronegative.

This sequence joins TRBV30 and TRBJ1-5, with 8 positions matching TRBD1. This CDR3 has 13 residues. The junction had 6 bases not matched to a gene; V was cut back by 5 bases and J by 6 bases. The germline CDR1 and CDR2 sequences are GTSNPN and SVGIG (reference sequence). CDR3 sequence: CAWAGQGGQPQHF. The CDR3 DNA follows: TGTGCCTGGGCCGGACAGGGAGGTCAGCCCCAGCATTTT.

The V call is TRBV5-4, the J call TRBJ2-7, with 7 bases fitting TRBD1. The CDR3 contains 17 residues. After removal of 4 bases from V and 0 bases from J, the junction contained 13 bases not matched to a gene. Per germline, CDR1 SGHNT and CDR2 YYREEE (reference sequence). The CDR3 region is CASSQVGTATASYEQYF. CDR3 in DNA: TGTGCCAGCAGCCAAGTAGGGACAGCCACTGCCTCCTACGAGCAGTACTTC. The complete variable domain, with remaining parts taken from reference TRBV5-4 and TRBJ2-7, reads ETGVTQSPTHLIKTRGQQVTLRCSSQSGHNTVSWYQQALGQGPQFIFQYYREEENGRGNFPPRFSGLQFPNYSSELNVNALELDDSALYLCASSQVGTATASYEQYFGPGTRLTVT.

The chain carries TRBV7-2 and TRBJ2-2; 7 bases agree with TRBD2. CDR1 is SGHTA, CDR2 FQGNSA, per germline. The CDR3 is 15 amino acids. V lost 0 bases to trimming and J lost 3 bases; unmatched junction nucleotides: 1. The DNA for the CDR3 is TGTGCCAGCAGCTTAGCTGGGGGGGACACCGGGGAGCTGTTTTTT. This sequence encodes CASSLAGGDTGELFF.

In this sample, this clone turned up once. This chain joins TRBV18 and TRBJ2-1, with D maybe TRBD2 (5 bases). This CDR3 comprises 14 residues. Looked up from germline, CDR1 is KGHSH and CDR2 is LQKENI. V dropped 8 bases and J dropped 3 bases, with 14 bases sitting between them. The CDR3 spells CASSPAGNYNEQFF. In DNA form, the CDR3 reads TGTGCCAGCAGCCCGGCGGGCAACTACAATGAGCAGTTCTTC.

This sequence joins TRBV5-1 and TRBJ2-2, with a weak D call TRBD1 (6 bases). Germline values: CDR1 SGHRS, CDR2 YFSETQ. Trimming cost V 4 bases and J 0 bases, with 13 bases left between them. There are 16 residues in the CDR3. The CDR3 here is CASSPRQVSNTGELFF. The CDR3 DNA follows: TGCGCCAGCAGCCCCCGACAGGTATCGAACACCGGGGAGCTGTTTTTT.

The V call is TRBV10-3, the J call TRBJ1-1; 7 nucleotides line up with TRBD1. V shed 8 bases and J 0 bases; nucleotides not matched to a gene: 6. The CDR3 is made up of 14 amino acids. The germline V gene has CDR1 ENHRY and CDR2 SYGVKD. The CDR3 DNA reads TGTGCCATCGGCCAGGGACAGTTGAACACTGAAGCTTTCTTT. Its protein is CAIGQGQLNTEAFF.

The V gene is TRBV7-6, the J gene TRBJ2-7, with a possible D match to TRBD2 (7 bases). CDR3 size: 12 residues. From germline, CDR1 is SGHVS and CDR2 FNYEAQ. V gave up 2 bases and J gave up 7 bases, with 9 bases separating them. Here the CDR3 reads CASSLRGGEQYF. The CDR3 DNA sequence: TGTGCCAGCAGCTTAAGGGGGGGAGAGCAGTACTTC.

This chain uses TRBV14 with TRBJ2-5; D is undetermined. V lost 2 bases, J lost 1 base, and 8 bases lay in between. Per the germline V gene, CDR1 is SGHDN and CDR2 is FVKESK. The CDR3 covers 14 residues. The CDR3 loop reads CASSQSSFQETQYF. Written as DNA, the CDR3 is TGTGCCAGCAGCCAATCCTCGTTCCAAGAGACCCAGTACTTC.

V usage is TRBV5-1 and J usage is TRBJ1-4, with 7 positions matching TRBD1. V shed 2 bases and J 5 bases; nucleotides not matched to a gene: 6. The germline V gene encodes CDR1 SGHRS and CDR2 YFSETQ. The CDR3 is 15 residues long. CDR3 coding DNA: TGCGCCAGCAGCTTATCGACAGGGCCGAATGAAAAACTGTTTTTT. This codes for CASSLSTGPNEKLFF.

The chain links TRBV7-9 to TRBJ1-2; a weak D match, TRBD1 (5 bases). The V gene's germline CDR1 is SEHNR and CDR2 FQNEAQ (reference sequence). The CDR3 contains 17 residues. V lost 0 bases to trimming and J lost 4 bases, with 18 bases between them. CDR3 nucleotides: TGTGCCAGCAGCTTAGCGGACGGGTTGCAGGGCGCCTATGGCTACACCTTC. Protein product: CASSLADGLQGAYGYTF.

The V call is TRBV27, the J call TRBJ2-7, with a possible D match to TRBD1 (5 bases). Trimming left V 6 bases short and J 6 bases short, with 12 bases between. The CDR3 is 12 amino acids. CDR1 is MNHEY and CDR2 is SMNVEV in the germline V gene (reference sequence). CDR3 in amino acids: CASRDQGREQYF. CDR3 nucleotides: TGTGCCAGCAGAGACCAGGGCCGCGAGCAGTACTTC.

The V and J genes are TRBV19 and TRBJ2-1; TRBD2 matches 9 bases. The germline V gene encodes CDR1 LNHDA and CDR2 SQIVND (reference sequence). The CDR3 loop spans 20 amino acids. Trimming at V came to 5 bases and at J to 6 bases, leaving 23 bases not matched to a gene. The CDR3 DNA sequence: TGTGCCAGTAGTCCTTTTTCGAGCGGGGGGCCCTTATTACTTCCCAATGAGCAGTTCTTC. Residues: CASSPFSSGGPLLLPNEQFF.

The chain couples TRBV6-9 to TRBJ2-7; 7 bases line up with TRBD1. The germline V gene has CDR1 MNHGY and CDR2 SVAAGI. The V segment lost 7 bases and the J segment 2 bases; nucleotides outside the gene matches: 17. This CDR3 comprises 17 residues. CDR3 sequence reads: CASTHIRGQCGPYEQYF. The DNA for the CDR3 is TGTGCCAGCACCCATATTCGGGGACAGTGCGGTCCCTACGAGCAGTACTTC.

The chain has TRBV28 and TRBJ2-4; 8 nucleotides line up with TRBD1. Germline V gene data show CDR1 as MDHEN and CDR2 as SYDVKM. This CDR3 has 15 residues. V shed 10 bases and J 6 bases; nucleotides not matched to a gene: 14. This CDR3 reads CATGRPGQGGNIQYF. CDR3 DNA sequence: TGTGCCACCGGCCGCCCCGGACAGGGCGGAAACATTCAGTACTTC. The whole variable domain, remainder taken from reference TRBV28 and TRBJ2-4, is DVKVTQSSRYLVKRTGEKVFLECVQDMDHENMFWYRQDPGLGLRLIYFSYDVKMKEKGDIPEGYSVSREKKERFSLILESASTNQTSMYLCATGRPGQGGNIQYFGAGTRLSVL.

The J gene is TRBJ2-5, the V gene TRBV5-6; D uncertain. The CDR3 consists of 14 residues. Germline V lookup: CDR1 SGHDT, CDR2 YYEEEE. V was trimmed by 2 bases and J by 7 bases, leaving 15 bases between them. The DNA for the CDR3 is TGTGCCAGCAGCTTCTCAGTTCCCTCCCCGACCCAGTACTTC. It yields the protein CASSFSVPSPTQYF.

The V gene is TRBV29-1, the J gene TRBJ2-7, with 8 bases matching TRBD1. The CDR3 runs 13 residues. V shed 6 bases, J shed 3 bases, and the junction held 7 bases outside the gene matches. Germline CDR1 and CDR2: SQVTM and ANQGSEA. The CDR3 bases are TGCAGCGTCCAGGGGGCTCCGGGCTACGAGCAGTACTTC. It encodes CSVQGAPGYEQYF.

This sequence joins TRBV5-1 and TRBJ2-2; TRBD1 is a possible D gene (6 bases). Germline V gene sequence: CDR1 SGHRS, CDR2 YFSETQ. Trimming cost V 3 bases and J 5 bases, with 11 bases left between them. This CDR3 is built from 14 residues. CDR3 loop: CASSSRTGTGELFF. The CDR3 region has the DNA TGCGCCAGCAGCTCTCGAACAGGGACCGGGGAGCTGTTTTTT.

The chain carries TRBV2 and TRBJ2-2, with 13 bases lining up with TRBD2. Trimming took 6 bases from V and 1 from J; bases not matched to a gene: 2. Germline values: CDR1 SNHLY, CDR2 FYNNEI. CDR3 length: 16 residues. For the CDR3, the DNA is TGTGCCAGCAGAAGACTAGCGGGAGGGAACACCGGGGAGCTGTTTTTT. This translates into CASRRLAGGNTGELFF. The whole variable domain, remainder taken from reference TRBV2 and TRBJ2-2, is EPEVTQTPSHQVTQMGQEVILRCVPISNHLYFYWYRQILGQKVEFLVSFYNNEISEKSEIFDDQFSVERPDGSNFTLKIRSTKLEDSAMYFCASRRLAGGNTGELFFGEGSRLTVL.

The V call is TRBV19, the J call TRBJ1-6; D not resolved. The CDR3 runs to 14 residues. CDR1 and CDR2 (germline): LNHDA, SQIVND (reference sequence). V dropped 3 bases and J dropped 10 bases, with 13 bases sitting between them. For the CDR3, the DNA is TGTGCCAGTAGTATGAGCGGATGGGAATCACCCCTCCACTTT. Translation gives CASSMSGWESPLHF.

The rearrangement joins TRBV27 to TRBJ2-2; 9 bases match TRBD2. CDR3 size: 15 residues. Germline V gene lookup returns CDR1 MNHEY and CDR2 SMNVEV (reference sequence). V lost 8 bases, J lost 0 bases, and 4 bases stayed unmatched. CDR3 coding DNA: TGTGCCAGCGGAACTAGCGGGCCGAACACCGGGGAGCTGTTTTTT. Translating gives CASGTSGPNTGELFF.

The chain joins TRBV28 to TRBJ2-1, with 10 bases aligning to TRBD2. The CDR3 spans 13 residues. The junction had 10 bases not matched to a gene; V was cut back by 5 bases and J by 15 bases. Germline V gene sequence: CDR1 MDHEN, CDR2 SYDVKM. Here the CDR3 DNA reads TGTGCCAGCAGTGAGAGCGGGAGGGGCTCATGGTTCTTC. The encoded protein is CASSESGRGSWFF.

This clone was seen a single time. The V and J genes are TRBV6-4 and TRBJ1-5; TRBD1 is a possible D gene (6 bases). The ends were cut back, 1 base at V and 0 bases at J, with 19 bases in the middle. There are 19 residues in the CDR3. Germline-derived CDR1 and CDR2 are MRHNA and SNTAGT. The CDR3 here is CASSDFPGAKLYSNQPQHF. Here the CDR3 DNA reads TGTGCCAGCAGTGACTTCCCAGGGGCTAAGTTGTATAGCAATCAGCCCCAGCATTTT.

In this sample, this clone turned up once. The chain uses TRBV6-1 and TRBJ2-5, with D possibly matching TRBD2 (5 bases). Trimming removed 1 base from V and 5 bases from J, with 11 bases in between. Germline V lookup: CDR1 MNHNS, CDR2 SASEGT. This CDR3 is 14 amino acids long. The CDR3 loop is CASSEEGRWETQYF. CDR3 DNA sequence: TGTGCCAGCAGTGAAGAAGGGAGATGGGAGACCCAGTACTTC.

J is TRBJ2-7 and V is TRBV5-4, with D perhaps matching TRBD1 (6 bases). In germline, CDR1 is SGHNT, CDR2 YYREEE (reference sequence). Trimming removed 4 bases at V and 0 bases at J, with 14 bases between. CDR3 length equals 15 residues. CDR3 coding DNA: TGTGCCAGCAGCGTGGACAGCAGAATCTCCTACGAGCAGTACTTC. Its translation is CASSVDSRISYEQYF.

This chain joins TRBV4-3 and TRBJ2-7; no definite D call. Trimming stripped 0 bases from V and 7 bases from J, with 10 bases between. The CDR3 loop spans 13 amino acids. Germline V gene sequence: CDR1 LGHNA, CDR2 YSLEER. The CDR3 here is CASSQDVRREQYF. The CDR3 bases are TGCGCCAGCAGCCAAGACGTGCGGAGAGAGCAGTACTTC.

This chain joins TRBV14 and TRBJ2-7; TRBD1 matches at 9 bases. CDR3 size: 14 residues. After removal of 8 bases from V and 2 bases from J, the junction contained 7 bases not matched to a gene. In germline, CDR1 is SGHDN, CDR2 FVKESK. This CDR3 reads CASWSGTGTYEQYF. CDR3 nucleotides: TGTGCCAGCTGGTCCGGGACAGGGACCTACGAGCAGTACTTC.